What follows describes a single T cell receptor (beta chain). The data belong to a study of technical replicates of blood from a few donors. Sequencing was performed with immunoSEQ multiplex PCR; in TCRdb, only in-frame clones are kept and a portion is missing. This sample has around 98,000 clones, with 90% to 97% found just once. The CDR3 runs 15 residues. Germline V gene lookup returns CDR1 MDHEN and CDR2 SYDVKM. With 6 bases clipped from V and 3 bases from J, the junction kept 7 bases outside the gene matches. The source of this sequence is a human donor in good health. J is TRBJ2-1 and V is TRBV28; 8 positions agree with TRBD2. The specimen sequenced was T cells isolated from PBMCs. The CDR3 DNA sequence: TGTGCCAGCAGCCCTTCGGGACTAGACTACAATGAGCAGTTCTTC. Residues: CASSPSGLDYNEQFF.